This passage covers 10 T cell receptor beta chains from one sample sequenced in a study of control samples from healthy donors and cancer patients. The data were produced by immunoSEQ multiplex PCR, yet TCRdb's version contains in-frame clones alone and is incomplete. This sample carries about 190,000 clones, roughly nine tenths of them seen once, and the ten largest clones take about 2%. Sequencing was done on a sample of blood. These receptors were obtained from a man younger than 40 in good health.

CDR3 sequence reads: CASSSGTGRNQPQHF. In DNA, the CDR3 is TGTGCCAGCAGTAGCGGGACAGGGCGCAATCAGCCCCAGCATTTT. The chain has TRBV28 and TRBJ1-5, with 9 positions matching TRBD1. Per the germline V gene, CDR1 is MDHEN and CDR2 is SYDVKM. The CDR3 runs 15 residues. Trimming at V came to 5 bases and at J to 2 bases, leaving 4 bases not matched to a gene.

The gene calls are TRBV4-1 and TRBJ1-1; TRBD1 matches 8 bases. The length of the CDR3 is 16 residues. Germline lookup yields CDR1 MGHRA and CDR2 YSYEKL. J was trimmed by 1 base and V by 4 bases; bases with no gene match: 8. CDR3 sequence: CASSPGQGPQNTEAFF. The CDR3 DNA sequence: TGCGCCAGCAGCCCTGGACAGGGACCGCAGAACACTGAAGCTTTCTTT.

This chain joins TRBV7-9 and TRBJ1-6; 7 nucleotides align to TRBD1. The CDR3 contains 15 residues. Germline V gene lookup returns CDR1 SEHNR and CDR2 FQNEAQ (reference sequence). The V and J ends lost 4 bases and 2 bases, in that order; junction bases with no gene match: 2. CDR3 sequence: CASSSGTAYNSPLHF. CDR3 sequence (DNA): TGTGCCAGCAGCTCCGGGACAGCCTATAATTCACCCCTCCACTTT. Drawing the rest from reference TRBV7-9 and TRBJ1-6, the complete variable domain is DTGVSQNPRHKITKRGQNVTFRCDPISEHNRLYWYRQTLGQGPEFLTYFQNEAQLEKSRLLSDRFSAERPKGSFSTLEIQRTEQGDSAMYLCASSSGTAYNSPLHFGNGTRLTVT.

This chain joins TRBV25-1 and TRBJ1-4; weak D call: TRBD1 (5 bases). V dropped 3 bases and J dropped 6 bases, with 14 bases sitting between them. CDR1 is MGHDK, CDR2 SYGVNS, per germline. The CDR3 consists of 15 residues. Written as DNA, the CDR3 is TGTGCCAGCAGTGAGGGTTGGGGGAATTATGAAAAACTGTTTTTT. Translation: CASSEGWGNYEKLFF.

This sequence joins TRBV7-6 and TRBJ2-1, with 7 bases aligning to TRBD2. The CDR3 length is 17 residues. From germline, CDR1 is SGHVS and CDR2 FNYEAQ. J was trimmed by 0 bases and V by 5 bases; bases with no gene match: 10. The CDR3 coding sequence is TGTGCCAGCAGCCTACCCAGCGGGGTGGGCTCCTACAATGAGCAGTTCTTC. This translates into CASSLPSGVGSYNEQFF. The whole variable domain, remainder taken from reference TRBV7-6 and TRBJ2-1, is GAGVSQSPRYKVTKRGQDVALRCDPISGHVSLYWYRQALGQGPEFLTYFNYEAQQDKSGLPNDRFSAERPEGSISTLTIQRTEQRDSAMYRCASSLPSGVGSYNEQFFGPGTRLTVL.

V is TRBV6-5 and J is TRBJ1-2; 8 bases are a match to TRBD1. CDR3 length: 14 residues. CDR1 is MNHEY and CDR2 is SVGAGI in the germline V gene. J gave up 4 bases and V 7 bases, and 8 bases lay outside the gene matches. The chain's CDR3 is CASTDPGQVYGYTF. The CDR3 DNA sequence: TGTGCCAGCACCGATCCGGGACAGGTCTATGGCTACACCTTC.

This clone was found once. The rearrangement uses TRBV27 and TRBJ2-3; 9 bases are shared with TRBD2. This CDR3 region has 19 residues. The trim removed 4 bases at V and 1 base at J, leaving 15 bases unmatched. Per the germline V gene, CDR1 is MNHEY and CDR2 is SMNVEV (reference sequence). Here the CDR3 DNA reads TGTGCCAGCAGTTCCCCAAGGGGAAAAAGCGGGGGGCGCACAGATACGCAGTATTTT. This sequence encodes CASSSPRGKSGGRTDTQYF.

This clone was counted once. V usage is TRBV12-3 or TRBV12-4 and J usage is TRBJ2-1, with D unclear. The V gene lost 4 bases and the J gene lost 10 bases, with 11 bases spanning the gap. This CDR3 comprises 12 residues. DNA of the CDR3: TGTGCCAGCAGTTCCTGGACGGCCGAGCAGTTCTTC. It translates to CASSSWTAEQFF.

This rearrangement joins TRBV7-9 to TRBJ2-7; tentative D call: TRBD1 (5 bases). The length of the CDR3 is 14 residues. V was cut by 1 base and J by 2 bases, with 9 bases left in between. Germline CDR1 and CDR2: SEHNR and FQNEAQ (reference sequence). This CDR3 is CASSLGQGTYEQYF. DNA of the CDR3: TGTGCCAGCAGCTTAGGGCAGGGAACCTACGAGCAGTACTTC.

In DNA, the CDR3 is TGTGCCAGCACTGAGGGAGGGGTAACATCGGGTGGAAACACCATATATTTT. Translated: CASTEGGVTSGGNTIYF. This chain uses TRBV2 with TRBJ1-3; D might be TRBD1 (5 bases). Germline V gene data show CDR1 as SNHLY and CDR2 as FYNNEI. V was cut by 7 bases and J by 3 bases, with 22 bases left in between. The CDR3 sequence is 17 residues long.